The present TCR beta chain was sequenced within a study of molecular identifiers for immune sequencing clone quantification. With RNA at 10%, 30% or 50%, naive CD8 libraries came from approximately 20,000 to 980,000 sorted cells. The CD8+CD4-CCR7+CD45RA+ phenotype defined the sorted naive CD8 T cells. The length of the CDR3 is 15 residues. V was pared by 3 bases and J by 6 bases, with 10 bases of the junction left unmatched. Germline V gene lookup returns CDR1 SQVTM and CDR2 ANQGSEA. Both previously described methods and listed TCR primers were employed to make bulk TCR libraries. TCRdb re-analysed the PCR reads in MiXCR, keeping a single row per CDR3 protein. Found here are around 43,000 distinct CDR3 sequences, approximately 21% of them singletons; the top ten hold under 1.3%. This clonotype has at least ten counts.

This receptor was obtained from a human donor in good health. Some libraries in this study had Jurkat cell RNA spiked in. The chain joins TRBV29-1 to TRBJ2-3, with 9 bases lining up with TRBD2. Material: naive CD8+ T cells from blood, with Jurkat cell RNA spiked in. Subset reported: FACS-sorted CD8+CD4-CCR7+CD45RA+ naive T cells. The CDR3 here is CSVDNSGGVSDTQYF. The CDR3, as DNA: TGCAGCGTTGATAATAGCGGGGGAGTCTCTGATACGCAGTATTTT.